This T cell receptor beta chain was sequenced in a study of ipilimumab plus nivolumab after autologous stem cell transplantation. Background on the study: Typical patient got 5 or 6 ipilimumab doses and roughly eight nivolumab doses (median).

Details on this clone: Its antigen remains unidentified. An end of the junction differs from the germline gene, which may be a read error. The same CDR3 arises from other DNA sequences in this sample as well.

Points from the study as a whole: TCR repertoire, Treg phenotype and gut microbiota reportedly support more study of this approach.

Germline assignment: CDR1 SGHNT and CDR2 YENEEA. The CDR3 runs to 13 residues. Clones were sequenced by immunoSEQ multiplex PCR, and TCRdb holds only the in-frame ones, with some missing. In the table there are around 19,000 clones, 81% of which are singletons. Starting 14 to 28 days after autologous transplant, ipilimumab 1 mg/kg was given. Patients got 3 mg/kg IV nivolumab weeks 1, 4, 7, 10, then biweekly through week 26. The chain links TRBV11-3 to TRBJ2-5, with a tentative D call TRBD2 (6 bases). This sample comprised PBMCs, obtained in a trial of ipilimumab plus nivolumab as post-transplant consolidation. This TCR was recovered from a male donor with diffuse large B-cell lymphoma. CDR3 protein: CASSRAGGETQYF. The CDR3 DNA reads as TGTGCTAGCAGCCGGGCCGGGGGAGAGACCCAGTACTTC.